Listed below are T cell receptor beta chains from one sample, sequenced in a study of cytomegalovirus exposure and HLA in healthy donors. Assay used: immunoSEQ multiplex PCR; TCRdb lists only in-frame clones, some missing. The sample contains some 130,000 clones, 60% to 80% of which appear only once. Material for sequencing was PBMCs. Source of these receptors: a man aged 25 to 40 in good health and CMV-seronegative. CDR3s leave out the opening cysteine and the closing phenylalanine or tryptophan.

V | CDR3
TRBV4-2 | ASSQETGDRPYEQY
TRBV27 | ASSPGAINQPQH
TRBV6-5 | ASSPLAGSGNEQF
TRBV28 | ASGIGQGDTQY
TRBV30 | ASGDGRGGNEQF
TRBV19 | ASSMEPATSENIQY
TRBV2 | ASSEQAVLSYEQY
TRBV7-3 | ASSFVGGTSYNEQF
TRBV25-1 | ASRQTGNYGYT
TRBV27 | ASGPGGTSGNAEQY
TRBV29-1 | SVNRASGELF
TRBV29-1 | SGGYRGIGGNIQY
TRBV19 | ASSIQDRAADTQY
TRBV9 | ASSVDGRYEQY
TRBV6-1 | ASRVGVTEAF
TRBV5-1 | ASSLGQGSTDTQY
TRBV5-1 | ASSQGQGEETQY
TRBV28 | ASSRQGIREKLF
TRBV9 | ASSASGRGTGELF
TRBV6-1 | ASSEWGRVNEKLF
TRBV6-5 | ASSYWVAGVGETQY
TRBV30 | AWSLDNIQY
TRBV7-5 | ARRQEIRDTPRSTNEKLF
TRBV4-2 | ASSQDSPGANVLT
TRBV27 | ATQGRAFNEQY
TRBV6-1 | ASRALAGTTDTQY
TRBV9 | ASSVGPGNTEAF
TRBV6-5 | ASSYRRSVYDTQY